This TCR beta chain stems from a study of cytomegalovirus exposure and HLA in healthy donors. Study summary: Among the roughly 400 donors who were genotyped, approximately 83% fell in the genetic ancestry cluster that is associated with self-reported Caucasian donors. Findings of the study overall: Trimming of TCR beta V- and J-genes showed a link, identified in a later analysis, to a missense DCLRE1C variant. Reports indicated that the classifier achieved high specificity and sensitivity in diagnosing cytomegalovirus status. Indistinguishable V segments, including TRBV6-2 and TRBV6-3, were excluded.

The PCR contained 60 Vbeta and 13 Jbeta primers. Only in-frame clones appear in the TCRdb table, and some are missing; sequencing was by immunoSEQ multiplex PCR. The table lists fewer than 350,000 clones, 85% to 90% of them singletons. This CDR3 is 15 amino acids long. V was pared by 0 bases and J by 2 bases, with 12 bases between. The germline V gene has CDR1 SGDLS and CDR2 YYNGEE. Remarks on this clone: Antigen specificity is unknown.

The specimen sequenced was PBMCs. The rearrangement joins TRBV9 to TRBJ2-7; TRBD1 is a possible D gene (5 bases). The receptor comes from a woman under 30 in good health and CMV-seronegative. Here the CDR3 DNA reads TGTGCCAGCAGCGTAGGACAGACCCCTACCTACGAGCAGTACTTC. This encodes CASSVGQTPTYEQYF.